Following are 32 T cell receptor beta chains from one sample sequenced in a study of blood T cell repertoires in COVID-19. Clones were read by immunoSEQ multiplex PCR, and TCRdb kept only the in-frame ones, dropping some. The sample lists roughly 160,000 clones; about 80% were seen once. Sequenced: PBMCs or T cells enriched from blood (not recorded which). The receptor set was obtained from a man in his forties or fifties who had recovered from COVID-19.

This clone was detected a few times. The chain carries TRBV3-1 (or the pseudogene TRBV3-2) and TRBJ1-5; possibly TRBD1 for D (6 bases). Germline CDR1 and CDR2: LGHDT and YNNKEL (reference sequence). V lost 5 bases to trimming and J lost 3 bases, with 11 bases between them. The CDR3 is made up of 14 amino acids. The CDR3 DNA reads TGTGCCAGCAGCTCCGGGACAATCAATCAGCCCCAGCATTTT. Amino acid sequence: CASSSGTINQPQHF.

CDR3 DNA sequence: TGTGCCAGCAGGGACAGGGTAGTCAATCAGCCCCAGCATTTT. This gives the protein CASRDRVVNQPQHF. The gene calls are TRBV2 and TRBJ1-5; 8 nucleotides align to TRBD1. There are 14 residues in the CDR3. Germline V CDR1 and CDR2: SNHLY, FYNNEI. Unmatched junction bases numbered 4, after V lost 6 bases and J lost 3 bases.

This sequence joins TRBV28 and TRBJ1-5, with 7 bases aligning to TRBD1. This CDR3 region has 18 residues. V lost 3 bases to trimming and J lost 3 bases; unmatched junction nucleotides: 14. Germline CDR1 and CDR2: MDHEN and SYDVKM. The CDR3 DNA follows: TGTGCCAGCAGTTTTGGGTTCGGGACAGCGAGTACCAATCAGCCCCAGCATTTT. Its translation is CASSFGFGTASTNQPQHF.

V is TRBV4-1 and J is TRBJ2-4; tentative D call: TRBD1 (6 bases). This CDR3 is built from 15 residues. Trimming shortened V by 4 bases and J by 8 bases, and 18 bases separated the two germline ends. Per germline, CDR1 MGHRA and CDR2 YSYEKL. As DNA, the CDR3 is TGCGCCAGCAGCCTCAGAAGAACAGGGCAGTACATTCAGTACTTC. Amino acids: CASSLRRTGQYIQYF.

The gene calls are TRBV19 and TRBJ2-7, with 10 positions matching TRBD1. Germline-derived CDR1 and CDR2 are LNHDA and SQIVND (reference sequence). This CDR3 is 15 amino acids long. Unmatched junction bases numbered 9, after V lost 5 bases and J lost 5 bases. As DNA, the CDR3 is TGTGCCAGTAGTGTTGGCCGGGACAGGGGCCACGAGCAGTACTTC. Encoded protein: CASSVGRDRGHEQYF.

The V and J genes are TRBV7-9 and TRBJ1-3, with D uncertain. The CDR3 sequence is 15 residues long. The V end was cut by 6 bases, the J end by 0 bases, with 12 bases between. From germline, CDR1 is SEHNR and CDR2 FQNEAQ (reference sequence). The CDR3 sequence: CASSRDGNSGNTIYF. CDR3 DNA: TGTGCCAGCAGTCGCGACGGGAACTCTGGAAACACCATATATTTT. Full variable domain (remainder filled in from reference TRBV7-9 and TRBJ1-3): DTGVSQNPRHKITKRGQNVTFRCDPISEHNRLYWYRQTLGQGPEFLTYFQNEAQLEKSRLLSDRFSAERPKGSFSTLEIQRTEQGDSAMYLCASSRDGNSGNTIYFGEGSWLTVV.

CDR3 nucleotides: TGTGCCAGCAACCCGGGGGGACATATGAACACTGAAGCTTTCTTT. It translates to CASNPGGHMNTEAFF. The rearrangement uses TRBV6-5 and TRBJ1-1, with D perhaps matching TRBD1 (6 bases). The germline V gene has CDR1 MNHEY and CDR2 SVGAGI. V gave up 7 bases and J gave up 0 bases, with 15 bases separating them. CDR3 length: 15 amino acids.

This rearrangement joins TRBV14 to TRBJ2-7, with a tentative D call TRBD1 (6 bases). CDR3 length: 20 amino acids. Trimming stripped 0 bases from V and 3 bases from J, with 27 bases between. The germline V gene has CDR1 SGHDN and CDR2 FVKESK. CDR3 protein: CASSQDCWGLKMWKDYEQYF. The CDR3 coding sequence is TGTGCCAGCAGCCAAGATTGTTGGGGGCTGAAGATGTGGAAAGACTACGAGCAGTACTTC. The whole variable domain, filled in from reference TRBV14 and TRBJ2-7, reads EAGVTQFPSHSVIEKGQTVTLRCDPISGHDNLYWYRRVMGKEIKFLLHFVKESKQDESGMPNNRFLAERTGGTYSTLKVQPAELEDSGVYFCASSQDCWGLKMWKDYEQYFGPGTRLTVT.

CDR3 DNA sequence: TGTGCCATCAGTGAGAAAAAATATGAGCCGGGGGTTCGGCCCCAGCATTTT. Its translation: CAISEKKYEPGVRPQHF. V gene TRBV10-3 combines with J gene TRBJ1-5, with D possibly being TRBD1 (5 bases). The CDR3 consists of 17 residues. V was shortened by 2 bases and J by 9 bases, with 23 bases between the two germline ends. Germline CDR1 and CDR2: ENHRY and SYGVKD.

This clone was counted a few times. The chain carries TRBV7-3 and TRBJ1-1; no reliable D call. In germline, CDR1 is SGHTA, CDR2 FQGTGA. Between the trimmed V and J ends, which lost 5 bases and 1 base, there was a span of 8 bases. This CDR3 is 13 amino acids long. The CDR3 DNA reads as TGTGCCAGCAGCGTCTACGGGAACACTGAAGCTTTCTTT. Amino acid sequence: CASSVYGNTEAFF. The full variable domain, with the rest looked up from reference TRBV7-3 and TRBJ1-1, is GAGVSQTPSNKVTEKGKYVELRCDPISGHTALYWYRQSLGQGPEFLIYFQGTGAADDSGLPNDRFFAVRPEGSVSTLKIQRTERGDSAVYLCASSVYGNTEAFFGQGTRLTVV.

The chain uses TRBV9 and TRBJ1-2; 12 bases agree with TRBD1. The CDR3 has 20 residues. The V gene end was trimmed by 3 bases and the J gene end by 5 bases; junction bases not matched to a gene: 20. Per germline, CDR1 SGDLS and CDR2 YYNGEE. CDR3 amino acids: CASSGGMFGPGTGGVYGYTF. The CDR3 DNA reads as TGTGCCAGCAGCGGAGGCATGTTCGGTCCCGGGACAGGGGGCGTGTATGGCTACACCTTC.

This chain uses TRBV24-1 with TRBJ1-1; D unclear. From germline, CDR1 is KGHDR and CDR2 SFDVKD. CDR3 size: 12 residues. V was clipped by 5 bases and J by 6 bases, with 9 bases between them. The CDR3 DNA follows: TGTGCCACCAGTGCGTACGGGGCTGAAGCTTTCTTT. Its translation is CATSAYGAEAFF.

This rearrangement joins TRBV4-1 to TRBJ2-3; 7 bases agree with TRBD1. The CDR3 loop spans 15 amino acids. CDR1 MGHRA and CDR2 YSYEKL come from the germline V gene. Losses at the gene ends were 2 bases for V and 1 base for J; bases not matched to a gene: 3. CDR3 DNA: TGCGCCAGCAGCCAATCCGGACAGGGCACAGATACGCAGTATTTT. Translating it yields CASSQSGQGTDTQYF.

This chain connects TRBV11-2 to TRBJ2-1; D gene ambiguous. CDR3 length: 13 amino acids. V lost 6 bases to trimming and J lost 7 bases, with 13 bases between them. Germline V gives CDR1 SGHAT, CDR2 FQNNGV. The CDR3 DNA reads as TGTGCCAGCAGGTTACACTTAATTAATGAGCAGTTCTTC. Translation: CASRLHLINEQFF.

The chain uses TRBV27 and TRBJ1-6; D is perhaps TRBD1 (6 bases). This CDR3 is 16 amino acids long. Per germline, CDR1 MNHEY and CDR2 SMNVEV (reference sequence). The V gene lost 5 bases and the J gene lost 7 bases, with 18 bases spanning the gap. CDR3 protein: CASSPYPTGINSPLHF. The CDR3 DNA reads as TGTGCCAGCAGTCCCTACCCGACAGGAATCAATTCACCCCTCCACTTT.

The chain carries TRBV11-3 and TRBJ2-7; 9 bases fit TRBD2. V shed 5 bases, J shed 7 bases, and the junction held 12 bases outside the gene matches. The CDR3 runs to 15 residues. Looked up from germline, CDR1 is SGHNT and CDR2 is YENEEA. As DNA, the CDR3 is TGTGCCAGCAGCGTTAGCGGGAGTGGATCCCGGGAGCAGTACTTC. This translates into CASSVSGSGSREQYF.

DNA for the CDR3: TGTGCCAGCATCCGGGACACCCGCCTCGGTTCACCCCTCCACTTT. Protein: CASIRDTRLGSPLHF. The rearrangement joins TRBV6-1 to TRBJ1-6, with a possible D match to TRBD1 (6 bases). Trimming shortened V by 7 bases and J by 9 bases, and 19 bases separated the two germline ends. CDR3 length equals 15 residues. Germline CDR1 is MNHNS and CDR2 is SASEGT.

The CDR3, as DNA: TGTGCCATCAAGACTTTTGAGCAGTTCTTC. The encoded protein is CAIKTFEQFF. The chain combines TRBV11-3 with TRBJ2-1, with D uncertain. Trimming stripped 10 bases from V and 9 bases from J, with 10 bases between. The V gene's germline CDR1 is SGHNT and CDR2 YENEEA. This CDR3 has 10 amino acids.

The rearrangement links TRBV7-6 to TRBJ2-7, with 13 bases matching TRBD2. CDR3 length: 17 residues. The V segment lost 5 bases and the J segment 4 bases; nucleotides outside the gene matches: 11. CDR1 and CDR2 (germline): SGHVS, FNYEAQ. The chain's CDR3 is CASSARSGTSGVYEQYF. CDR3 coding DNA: TGTGCCAGCAGCGCAAGATCCGGGACTAGCGGGGTATACGAGCAGTACTTC. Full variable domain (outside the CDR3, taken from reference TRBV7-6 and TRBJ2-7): GAGVSQSPRYKVTKRGQDVALRCDPISGHVSLYWYRQALGQGPEFLTYFNYEAQQDKSGLPNDRFSAERPEGSISTLTIQRTEQRDSAMYRCASSARSGTSGVYEQYFGPGTRLTVT.

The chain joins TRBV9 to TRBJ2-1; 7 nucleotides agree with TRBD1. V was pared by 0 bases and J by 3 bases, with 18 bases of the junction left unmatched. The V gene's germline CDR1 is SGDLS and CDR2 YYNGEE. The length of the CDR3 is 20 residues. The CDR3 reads CASSVGQGQTKRGNYNEQFF. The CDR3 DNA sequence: TGTGCCAGCAGCGTAGGGCAGGGACAGACGAAGAGGGGAAACTACAATGAGCAGTTCTTC.

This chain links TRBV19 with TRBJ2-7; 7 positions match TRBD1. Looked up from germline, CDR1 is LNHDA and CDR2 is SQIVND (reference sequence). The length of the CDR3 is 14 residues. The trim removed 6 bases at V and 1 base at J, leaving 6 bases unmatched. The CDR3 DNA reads TGTGCCAGTAGACCGGGACAGTGGTCCTACGAGCAGTACTTC. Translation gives CASRPGQWSYEQYF.

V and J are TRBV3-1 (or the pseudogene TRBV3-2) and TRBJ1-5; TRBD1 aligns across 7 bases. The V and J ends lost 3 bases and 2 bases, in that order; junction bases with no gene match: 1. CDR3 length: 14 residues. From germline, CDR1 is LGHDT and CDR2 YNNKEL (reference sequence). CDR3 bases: TGTGCCAGCAGCCATCAGGGGGGCAATCAGCCCCAGCATTTT. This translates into CASSHQGGNQPQHF.

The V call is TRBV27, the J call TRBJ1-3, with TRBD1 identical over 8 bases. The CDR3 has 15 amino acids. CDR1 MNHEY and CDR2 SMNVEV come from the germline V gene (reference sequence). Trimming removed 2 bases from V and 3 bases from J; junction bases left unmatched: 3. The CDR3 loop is CASSLQGALGNTIYF. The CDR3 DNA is TGTGCCAGCAGTTTACAGGGGGCGCTTGGAAACACCATATATTTT.

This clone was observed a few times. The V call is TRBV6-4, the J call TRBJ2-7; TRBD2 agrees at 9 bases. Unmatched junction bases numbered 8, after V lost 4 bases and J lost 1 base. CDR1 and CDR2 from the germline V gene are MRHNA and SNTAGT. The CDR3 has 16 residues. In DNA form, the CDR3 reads TGTGCCAGCAGTGGACTACCAGCGGGAGGATCCTACGAGCAGTACTTC. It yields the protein CASSGLPAGGSYEQYF.

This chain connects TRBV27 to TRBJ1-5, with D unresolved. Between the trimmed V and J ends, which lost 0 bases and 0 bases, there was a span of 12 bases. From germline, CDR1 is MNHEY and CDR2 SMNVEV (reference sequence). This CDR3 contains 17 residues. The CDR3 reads CASSLSAPQISNQPQHF. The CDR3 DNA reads TGTGCCAGCAGTTTATCCGCCCCGCAGATTAGCAATCAGCCCCAGCATTTT.

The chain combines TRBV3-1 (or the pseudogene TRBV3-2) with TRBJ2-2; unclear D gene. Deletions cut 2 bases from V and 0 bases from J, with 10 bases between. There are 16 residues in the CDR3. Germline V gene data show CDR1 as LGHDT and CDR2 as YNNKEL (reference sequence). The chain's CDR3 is CASSQWAGANTGELFF. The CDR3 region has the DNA TGTGCCAGCAGCCAATGGGCAGGCGCGAACACCGGGGAGCTGTTTTTT.

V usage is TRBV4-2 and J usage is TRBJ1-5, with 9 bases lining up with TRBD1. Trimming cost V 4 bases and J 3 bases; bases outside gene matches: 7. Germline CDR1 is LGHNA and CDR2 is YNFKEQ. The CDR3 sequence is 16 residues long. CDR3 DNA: TGTGCCAGCAGCCCGAAGGACAGGGGAGACAATCAGCCCCAGCATTTT. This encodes CASSPKDRGDNQPQHF.

The CDR3 protein is CASSPSGSTDTQYF. The DNA for the CDR3 is TGTGCCAGTAGTCCTAGCGGGAGCACAGATACGCAGTATTTT. The V gene is TRBV19, the J gene TRBJ2-3; 8 nucleotides agree with TRBD2. J was trimmed by 0 bases and V by 5 bases; bases with no gene match: 1. Germline CDR1 LNHDA, CDR2 SQIVND (reference sequence). This CDR3 comprises 14 residues.

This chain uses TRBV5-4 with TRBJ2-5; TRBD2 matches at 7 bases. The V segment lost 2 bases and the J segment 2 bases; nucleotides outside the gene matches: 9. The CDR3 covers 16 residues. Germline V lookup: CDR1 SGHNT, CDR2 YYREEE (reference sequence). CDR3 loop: CASSLGGSGLQETQYF. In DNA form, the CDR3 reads TGTGCCAGCAGCTTAGGCGGGAGCGGCCTTCAAGAGACCCAGTACTTC.

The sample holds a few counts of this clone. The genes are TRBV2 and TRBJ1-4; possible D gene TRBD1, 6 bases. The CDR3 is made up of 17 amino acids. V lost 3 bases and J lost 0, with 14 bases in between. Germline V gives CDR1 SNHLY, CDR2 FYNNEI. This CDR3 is CASSDVGGAPTNEKLFF. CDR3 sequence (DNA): TGTGCCAGCAGTGATGTCGGGGGGGCCCCAACTAATGAAAAACTGTTTTTT. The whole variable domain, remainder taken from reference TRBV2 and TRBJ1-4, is EPEVTQTPSHQVTQMGQEVILRCVPISNHLYFYWYRQILGQKVEFLVSFYNNEISEKSEIFDDQFSVERPDGSNFTLKIRSTKLEDSAMYFCASSDVGGAPTNEKLFFGSGTQLSVL.

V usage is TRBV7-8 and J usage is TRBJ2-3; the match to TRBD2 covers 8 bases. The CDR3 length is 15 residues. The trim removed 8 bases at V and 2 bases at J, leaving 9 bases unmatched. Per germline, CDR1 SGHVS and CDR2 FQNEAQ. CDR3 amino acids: CASSLGGGFTDTQYF. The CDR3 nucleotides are TGTGCCAGCTCACTCGGGGGGGGGTTCACAGATACGCAGTATTTT.

Here the CDR3 reads CASSQDRGGVAKNIQYF. CDR3 DNA: TGTGCCAGCAGCCAAGATAGAGGGGGGGTAGCCAAAAACATTCAGTACTTC. The chain uses TRBV3-1 (or the pseudogene TRBV3-2) and TRBJ2-4, with D possibly TRBD2 on 7 matching bases. The germline V gene has CDR1 LGHDT and CDR2 YNNKEL (reference sequence). CDR3 size: 17 residues. V dropped 0 bases and J dropped 0 bases, with 12 bases sitting between them.